The sequence of this T cell receptor beta chain was determined in a study of glioma-infiltrating T cells after dendritic cell vaccination. About the research overall: Patients had newly diagnosed or recurrent glioblastoma and received dendritic cell vaccines. Monocyte-derived dendritic cells, cultured approximately 7 days with IL-4 and GM-CSF, were pulsed with autologous tumor lysate. Study outcomes and limitations: Few patients contributed both blood and tumor specimens.

The primer mix had 60 V beta and 13 J beta primers. Assay used: immunoSEQ multiplex PCR; TCRdb lists only in-frame clones, some missing. Here the sample spans fewer than 110,000 clones, roughly four fifths being singletons. This clone has a handful of counts. Its antigen is currently unknown. The CDR3 runs to 11 residues. Germline assignment: CDR1 MNHEY and CDR2 SMNVEV (reference sequence). The germline V and J ends were trimmed by 6 bases and 12 bases, with 14 bases remaining between them. This receptor was taken from a human donor with glioblastoma. Sequences were derived from blood, sampled before dendritic cell vaccination. The chain is built from TRBV27 and TRBJ1-1; D possibly corresponds to TRBD1 (6 bases). The CDR3 spells CASRSYRDTFF. The DNA for the CDR3 is TGTGCCAGCAGGTCTTACAGGGATACTTTCTTT.